This T cell receptor beta chain was observed in a study of blood T cell repertoires in COVID-19 (dated by TCRdb to about 2020). Regarding the complete study: Samples from collaborators originated in the United States, Italy and Spain and spanned both the acute and convalescent phases of COVID-19. The material from the prospective study consisted of cDNA or gDNA derived from T cells, B-cell-depleted T cells, or PBMCs. The sample metadata nearly always contained a de-identified subject ID, COVID-19 status, age in years and sex. The dataset comprised deeply sampled blood TCRbeta repertoires from subjects exposed to, actively infected with, or recovered from COVID-19. HLA class I and class II types, where available, came from metadata supplied by the sample provider rather than from assay-based typing. Samples were obtained from the ongoing ImmuneRACE study (first 160 participants) and from 1,254 subjects provided by 6 global collaborators. The repertoires were made available in a free public database intended to serve as a resource for research on the immune response to SARS-CoV-2.

Worth noting for this clone: The specificity of this receptor is unknown. One base away there is no much larger clone; base qualities are not given.

The CDR3 starts with the cysteine, ends with the phenylalanine, and has 14 residues. Only CDR3 DNA remains: 42 bases, in frame from the first base. CDR1 and CDR2 are drawn from the germline V gene: SGHAT, FQNNGV. Deletion took 8 bases off V and 2 bases off J, with a span of 15 bases between the germline ends. Overall study outcomes, separate from this receptor: The quantity of clinical and demographic metadata differed by source and by participant and was supplied without curation.

TCRbeta CDR3 regions were amplified from genomic DNA by means of the immunoSEQ Assay, a bias-controlled multiplex PCR. On the study's bioinformatics: The number of nucleated cells in each sample was estimated by amplification of reference gene primers within the assay. To quantify the absolute abundance of each unique TCRbeta CDR3 rearrangement, sequence reads were collapsed and filtered. For each sample, productive Simpson clonality was calculated by taking the square root of Simpson's diversity index across productive rearrangements. What TCRdb holds here is the immuneACCESS table cut down to in-frame rearrangements. Part of the clones is not present; checked against another copy, under half of the missing clones reflect an unresolved V gene, and the others are unexplained. Clonal size and the V and J genes are those of that table, whereas D and trimming came from the DNA. This sample holds roughly 120,000 clones; more than 90% were observed only once. The ten largest make up around 3.6% of the sample.

Collaborating institutions collected whole blood in K2EDTA tubes following their own protocols. For TCRbeta analysis, collaborators shipped samples as frozen whole blood, isolated PBMCs, or DNA extracted from either of those sample types. The TCR comes from a man aged 50 to 60 with active COVID-19. The chain uses TRBV11-2 and TRBJ1-2, with a tentative D gene TRBD1 over 5 matching bases. Sequencing was done on a sample of peripheral blood. The DNA is as follows: TGTGCCAGCGACCGCGGGGGTTTCAACTATGGCTACACCTTC. This gives the protein CASDRGGFNYGYTF.